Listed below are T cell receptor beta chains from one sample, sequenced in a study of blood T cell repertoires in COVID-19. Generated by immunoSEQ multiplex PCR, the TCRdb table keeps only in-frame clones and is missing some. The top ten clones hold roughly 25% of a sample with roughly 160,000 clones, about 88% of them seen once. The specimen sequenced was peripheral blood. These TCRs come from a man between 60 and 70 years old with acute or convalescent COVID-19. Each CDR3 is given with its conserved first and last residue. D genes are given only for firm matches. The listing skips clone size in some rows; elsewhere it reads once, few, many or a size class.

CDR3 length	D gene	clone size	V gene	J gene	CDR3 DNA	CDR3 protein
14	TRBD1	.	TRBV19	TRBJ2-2	TGTGCCAGTCGCCGGGACAGGGCCACCGGGGAGCTGTTTTTT	CASRRDRATGELFF
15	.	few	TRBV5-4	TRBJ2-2	TGTGCCAGCAGCCGGGATGGAGGGAACACCGGGGAGCTGTTTTTT	CASSRDGGNTGELFF
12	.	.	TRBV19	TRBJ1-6	TGTGCCAGTAGTATTATCGATTCACCCCTCCACTTT	CASSIIDSPLHF
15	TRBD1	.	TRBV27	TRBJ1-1	TGTGCCAGCAGTTTGTGGGACAGGGTGAACACTGAAGCTTTCTTT	CASSLWDRVNTEAFF
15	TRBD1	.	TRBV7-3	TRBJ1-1	TGTGCCAGCAGCTTAGGAACAGGGGCGACCACTGAAGCTTTCTTT	CASSLGTGATTEAFF
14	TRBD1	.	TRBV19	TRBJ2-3	TGTGCCAGTAGTATTGACAGGGGCACAGATACGCAGTATTTT	CASSIDRGTDTQYF
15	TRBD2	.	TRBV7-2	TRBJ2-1	TGTGCCAGCAGCCCCCCGGGAGGATCTTACAATGAGCAGTTCTTC	CASSPPGGSYNEQFF
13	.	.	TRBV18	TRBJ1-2	TGTGCCAGCTCACCAGACCGGGCGGGGGGCTACACCTTC	CASSPDRAGGYTF
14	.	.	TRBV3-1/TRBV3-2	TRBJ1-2	TGTGCCAGCAGCCAAGACAGGGTAATACAGGGCTACACCTTC	CASSQDRVIQGYTF
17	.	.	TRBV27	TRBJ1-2	TGTGCCAGCAGTCTTCACCCCGACAGGCTACCTAACTATGGCTACACCTTC	CASSLHPDRLPNYGYTF
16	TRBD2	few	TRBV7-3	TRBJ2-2	TGTGCCAGCAGCCCCCGGACTAGCGGGAACACCGGGGAGCTGTTTTTT	CASSPRTSGNTGELFF
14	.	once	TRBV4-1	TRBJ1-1	TGCGCCAGCAGCCAAGATCCCCCGGGGACAGAAGCTTTCTTT	CASSQDPPGTEAFF
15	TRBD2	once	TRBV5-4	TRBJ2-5	TGTGCCAGCAGCTTGGTGGGACTAGTTTTGGGGACCCAGTACTTC	CASSLVGLVLGTQYF
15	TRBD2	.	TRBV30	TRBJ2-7	TGTGCCTGGAGTGTAGGGACTAGCGCGTCCTACGAGCAGTACTTC	CAWSVGTSASYEQYF
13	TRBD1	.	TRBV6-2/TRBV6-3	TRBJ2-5	TGTGCCAGCAGCCACAGGGGGCAAGAGACCCAGTACTTC	CASSHRGQETQYF
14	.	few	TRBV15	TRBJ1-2	TGTGCCACCAGCAGGGTAGAGACTAACTATGGCTACACCTTC	CATSRVETNYGYTF
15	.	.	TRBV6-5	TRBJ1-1	TGTGCCAGCAGGCAAAAGCGGCAGACGAACACTGAAGCTTTCTTT	CASRQKRQTNTEAFF
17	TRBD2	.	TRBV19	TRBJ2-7	TGTGCCAGTAGTTTCTTTCCGACTAGCGGGAGCTTCCACGAGCAGTACTTC	CASSFFPTSGSFHEQYF
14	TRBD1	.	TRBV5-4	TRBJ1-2	TGTGCCAGCAGCCCAGACAGGGGAGATTTTGGCTACACCTTC	CASSPDRGDFGYTF
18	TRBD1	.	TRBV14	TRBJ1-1	TGTGCCAGCAGCCGAGAAAGGACAGGGCGCGGCGGGAACACTGAAGCTTTCTTT	CASSRERTGRGGNTEAFF
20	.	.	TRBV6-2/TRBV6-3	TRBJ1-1	TGTGCCAGCAGTTTCTCCCCCTACGGCGGACTTGGTCCGGGGAACACTGAAGCTTTCTTT	CASSFSPYGGLGPGNTEAFF
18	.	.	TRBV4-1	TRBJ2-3	TGCGCCAGCAGCCAAGATCCCCCACGGGAGCAGTACACAGATACGCAGTATTTT	CASSQDPPREQYTDTQYF
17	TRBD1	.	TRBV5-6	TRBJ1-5	TGTGCCAGCAGCTACCTCGACAGGGTCAACAGCAATCAGCCCCAGCATTTT	CASSYLDRVNSNQPQHF
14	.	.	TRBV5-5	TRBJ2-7	TGTGCCAGCAGCTTGGCTACAGGGACATACGAGCAGTACTTC	CASSLATGTYEQYF
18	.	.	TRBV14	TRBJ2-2	TGTGCCAGCAGCCAAGATTATGGCGGGGTATCCGTGGCCGGGGAGCTGTTTTTT	CASSQDYGGVSVAGELFF
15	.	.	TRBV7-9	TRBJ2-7	TGTGCCAGCAGCTTAAAGGCTAGCGCGTCCTACGAGCAGTACTTC	CASSLKASASYEQYF
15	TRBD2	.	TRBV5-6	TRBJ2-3	TGTGCCAGCAGCTCAGAGCGGGGGAACACAGATACGCAGTATTTT	CASSSERGNTDTQYF
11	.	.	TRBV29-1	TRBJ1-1	TGCAGCGTTGTTCCCTACACTGAAGCTTTCTTT	CSVVPYTEAFF
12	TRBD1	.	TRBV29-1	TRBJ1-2	TGCAGCGGGGGGACAGGAGATTATGGCTACACCTTC	CSGGTGDYGYTF
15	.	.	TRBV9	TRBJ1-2	TGTGCCAGCAGCGCCAGGACGGGAGCTAACTATGGCTACACCTTC	CASSARTGANYGYTF
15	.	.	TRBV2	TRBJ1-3	TGTGCCAGCAGTTCACCGAGAGCGGAAGAGGACACCATATATTTT	CASSSPRAEEDTIYF
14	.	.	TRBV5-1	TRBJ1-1	TGCGCCAGCAGTTTTAATAGTGTTGCCGCTGAAGCTTTCTTT	CASSFNSVAAEAFF
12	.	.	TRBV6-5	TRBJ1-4	TGTGCCAGCAGTTCCGCGGGGGAACAACTGTTTTTT	CASSSAGEQLFF
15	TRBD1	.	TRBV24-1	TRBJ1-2	TGTGCCACCAGTGAGCGGACAGGGGGGGACTATGGCTACACCTTC	CATSERTGGDYGYTF
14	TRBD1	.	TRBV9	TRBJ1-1	TGTGCCAGCAGCGGGACAGGTAAAGACACTGAAGCTTTCTTT	CASSGTGKDTEAFF
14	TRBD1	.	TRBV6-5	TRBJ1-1	TGTGCCAGCGGGACAGGAATTTGGTGGACTGAAGCTTTCTTT	CASGTGIWWTEAFF
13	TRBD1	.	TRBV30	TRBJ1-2	TGTGCCTGGAGCGTTGGGACAGGGTATGGCTACACCTTC	CAWSVGTGYGYTF
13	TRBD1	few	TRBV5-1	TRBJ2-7	TGCGCCAGCAGCTTGGACAGGGGTTTCGAGCAGTACTTC	CASSLDRGFEQYF
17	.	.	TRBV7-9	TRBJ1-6	TGTGCCAGCAGTCACGGACTTGGTCTCCGCGGCTCTGGGGCCCTCCACTTT	CASSHGLGLRGSGALHF
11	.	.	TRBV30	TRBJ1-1	TGTGCCTGGAGTGTACAGAATGAAGCTTTCTTT	CAWSVQNEAFF
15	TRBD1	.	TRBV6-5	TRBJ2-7	TGTGCCAGCAGTTGGGTCCGGGACAGATTCTACGAGCAGTACTTC	CASSWVRDRFYEQYF
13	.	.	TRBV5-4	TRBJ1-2	TGTGCCAGCAGCGTTGATGGGGGCGGCGGCTACACCTTC	CASSVDGGGGYTF
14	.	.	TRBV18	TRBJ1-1	TGTGCCAGCTCACCATGGACAGAGAACACTGAAGCTTTCTTT	CASSPWTENTEAFF
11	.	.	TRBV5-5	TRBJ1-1	TGTGCCAGCAGCCGACAGATTGAAGCTTTCTTT	CASSRQIEAFF
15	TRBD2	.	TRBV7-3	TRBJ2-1	TGTGCCAGCAGCCCCCTAGCGGGAGCCTACAATGAGCAGTTCTTC	CASSPLAGAYNEQFF
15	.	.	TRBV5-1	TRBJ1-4	TGCGCCAGCAGCTCCAGGGGCCCTAGGGGGGAAAAACTGTTTTTT	CASSSRGPRGEKLFF
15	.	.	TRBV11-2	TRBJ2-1	TGTGCCAGCAGCTTAGGTGGCCTAGGCTACAATGAGCAGTTCTTC	CASSLGGLGYNEQFF
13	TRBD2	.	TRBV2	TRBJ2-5	TGTGCCAGCAGGGTTAGCGGGGAAGAGACCCAGTACTTC	CASRVSGEETQYF
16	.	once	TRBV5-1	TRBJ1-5	TGCGCCAGCAGCTTGGAGGGGCCTTATAGCAATCAGCCCCAGCATTTT	CASSLEGPYSNQPQHF
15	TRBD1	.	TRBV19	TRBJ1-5	TGTGCCAGTAGTCTCCGGGACAGCCAAAATCAGCCCCAGCATTTT	CASSLRDSQNQPQHF